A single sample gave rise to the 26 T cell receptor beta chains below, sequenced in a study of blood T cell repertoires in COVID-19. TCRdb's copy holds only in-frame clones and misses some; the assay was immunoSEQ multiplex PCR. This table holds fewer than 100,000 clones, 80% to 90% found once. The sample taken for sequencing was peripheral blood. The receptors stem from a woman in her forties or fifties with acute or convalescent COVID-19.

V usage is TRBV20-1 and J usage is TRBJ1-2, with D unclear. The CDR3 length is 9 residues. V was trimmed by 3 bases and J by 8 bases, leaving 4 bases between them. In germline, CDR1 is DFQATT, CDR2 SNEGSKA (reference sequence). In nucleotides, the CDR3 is TGCAGTGCTAGTCAGGGCTACACCTTC. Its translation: CSASQGYTF.

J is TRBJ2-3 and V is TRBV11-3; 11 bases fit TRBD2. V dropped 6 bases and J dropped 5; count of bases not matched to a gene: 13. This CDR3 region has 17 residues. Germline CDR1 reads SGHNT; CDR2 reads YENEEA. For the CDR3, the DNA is TGTGCCAGCAGTCCAACCCTTAGCGGGGGGGCCGGAGATACGCAGTATTTT. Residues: CASSPTLSGGAGDTQYF.

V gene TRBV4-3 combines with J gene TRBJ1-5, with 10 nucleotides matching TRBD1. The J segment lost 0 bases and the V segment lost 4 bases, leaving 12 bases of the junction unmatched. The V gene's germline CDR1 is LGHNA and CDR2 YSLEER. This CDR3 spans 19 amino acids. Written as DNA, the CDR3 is TGCGCCAGCAGCCGGGTATCCGGGACAGGGGCCGATAGCAATCAGCCCCAGCATTTT. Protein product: CASSRVSGTGADSNQPQHF.

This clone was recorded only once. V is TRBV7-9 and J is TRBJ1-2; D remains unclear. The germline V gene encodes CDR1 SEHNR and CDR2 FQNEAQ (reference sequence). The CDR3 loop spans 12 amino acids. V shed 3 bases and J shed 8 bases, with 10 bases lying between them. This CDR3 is CASSLAFQGYTF. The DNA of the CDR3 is TGTGCCAGCAGCTTGGCATTCCAAGGCTACACCTTC.

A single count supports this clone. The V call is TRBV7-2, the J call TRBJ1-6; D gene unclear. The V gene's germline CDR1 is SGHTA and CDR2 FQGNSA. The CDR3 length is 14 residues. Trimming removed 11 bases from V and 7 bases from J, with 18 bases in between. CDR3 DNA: TGTGCCGCCGGCGCCTCCGCGGAGAATTCACCCCTCCACTTT. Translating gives CAAGASAENSPLHF.

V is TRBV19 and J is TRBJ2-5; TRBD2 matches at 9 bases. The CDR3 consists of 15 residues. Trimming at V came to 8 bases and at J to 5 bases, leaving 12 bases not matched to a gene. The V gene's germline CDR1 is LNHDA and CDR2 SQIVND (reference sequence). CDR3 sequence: CASRDWRGGFETQYF. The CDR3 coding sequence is TGTGCCAGTCGGGATTGGCGGGGGGGATTTGAGACCCAGTACTTC.

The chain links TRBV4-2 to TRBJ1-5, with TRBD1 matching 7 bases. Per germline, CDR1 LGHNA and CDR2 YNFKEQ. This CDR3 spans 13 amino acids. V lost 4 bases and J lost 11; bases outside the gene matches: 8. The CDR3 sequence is CASSLLRGEAQHF. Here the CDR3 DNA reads TGTGCCAGCAGCCTTCTCAGGGGGGAAGCCCAGCATTTT.

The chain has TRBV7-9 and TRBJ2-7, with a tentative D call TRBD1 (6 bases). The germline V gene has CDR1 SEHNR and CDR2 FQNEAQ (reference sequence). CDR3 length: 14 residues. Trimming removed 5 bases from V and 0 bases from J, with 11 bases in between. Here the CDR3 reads CASSPRTVSYEQYF. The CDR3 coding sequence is TGTGCCAGCAGCCCGCGGACAGTCTCCTACGAGCAGTACTTC.

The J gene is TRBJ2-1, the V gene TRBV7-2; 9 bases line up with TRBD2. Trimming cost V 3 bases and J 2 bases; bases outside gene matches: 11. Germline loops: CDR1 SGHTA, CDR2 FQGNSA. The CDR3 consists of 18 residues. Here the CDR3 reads CASSFPRAGGGAYNEQFF. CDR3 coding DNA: TGTGCCAGCAGCTTCCCCAGAGCGGGGGGAGGGGCCTACAATGAGCAGTTCTTC. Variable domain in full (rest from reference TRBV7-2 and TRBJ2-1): GAGVSQSPSNKVTEKGKDVELRCDPISGHTALYWYRQSLGQGLEFLIYFQGNSAPDKSGLPSDRFSAERTGGSVSTLTIQRTQQEDSAVYLCASSFPRAGGGAYNEQFFGPGTRLTVL.

CDR3 sequence reads: CASSLGQGAYEQYF. The CDR3 region has the DNA TGTGCCAGCAGCCTCGGACAGGGGGCCTACGAGCAGTACTTC. V is TRBV7-2 and J is TRBJ2-7, with 10 nucleotides matching TRBD1. Germline lookup yields CDR1 SGHTA and CDR2 FQGNSA. The CDR3 runs 14 residues. V dropped 5 bases and J dropped 2; count of bases not matched to a gene: 3.

CDR3 residues: CASSSRPGQPQHF. CDR3 in DNA: TGTGCCAGCAGCTCCCGACCGGGGCAGCCCCAGCATTTT. This chain connects TRBV7-2 to TRBJ1-5; no clear D. CDR3 length equals 13 residues. V lost 4 bases and J lost 7, with 11 bases in between. CDR1 SGHTA and CDR2 FQGNSA come from the germline V gene.

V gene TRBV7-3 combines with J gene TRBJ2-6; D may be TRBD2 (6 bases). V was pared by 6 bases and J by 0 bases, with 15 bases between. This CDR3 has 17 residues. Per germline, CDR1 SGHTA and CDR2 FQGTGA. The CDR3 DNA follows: TGTGCCAGCAGGACACCGGGACTTCGCTCTGGGGCCAACGTCCTGACTTTC. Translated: CASRTPGLRSGANVLTF.

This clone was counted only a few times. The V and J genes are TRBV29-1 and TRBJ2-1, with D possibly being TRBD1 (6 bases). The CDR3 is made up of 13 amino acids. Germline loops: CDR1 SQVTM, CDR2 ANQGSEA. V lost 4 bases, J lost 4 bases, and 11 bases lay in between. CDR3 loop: CSVGPGTYNEQFF. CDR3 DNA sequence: TGCAGCGTTGGCCCCGGGACATACAATGAGCAGTTCTTC.

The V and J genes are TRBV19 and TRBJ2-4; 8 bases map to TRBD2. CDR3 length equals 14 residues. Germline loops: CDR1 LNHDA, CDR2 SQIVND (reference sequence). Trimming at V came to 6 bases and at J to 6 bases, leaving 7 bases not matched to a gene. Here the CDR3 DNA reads TGTGCCAGTAGCCCGGGGGGGCAGGTAAACATTCAGTACTTC. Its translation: CASSPGGQVNIQYF.

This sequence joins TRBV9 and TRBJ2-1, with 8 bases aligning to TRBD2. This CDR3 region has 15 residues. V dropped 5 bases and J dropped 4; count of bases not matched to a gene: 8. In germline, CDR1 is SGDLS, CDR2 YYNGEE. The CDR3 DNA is TGTGCCAGCAGTACCATAGCGGGACCATACAATGAGCAGTTCTTC. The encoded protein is CASSTIAGPYNEQFF.

The CDR3: CASSPLGTGAPLLEQYF. For the CDR3, the DNA is TGTGCCAGCTCACCACTAGGGACAGGGGCCCCTCTCTTGGAGCAGTACTTC. The chain combines TRBV18 with TRBJ2-7, with 10 positions matching TRBD1. The CDR3 length is 17 residues. Unmatched junction bases numbered 13, after V lost 1 base and J lost 7 bases. Germline V gives CDR1 KGHSH, CDR2 LQKENI.

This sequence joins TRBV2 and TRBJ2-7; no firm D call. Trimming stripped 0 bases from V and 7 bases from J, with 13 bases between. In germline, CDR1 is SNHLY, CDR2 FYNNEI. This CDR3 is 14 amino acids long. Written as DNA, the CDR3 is TGTGCCAGCAGTGAAGCTACGGGTTTGAGGGAGCAGTACTTC. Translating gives CASSEATGLREQYF.

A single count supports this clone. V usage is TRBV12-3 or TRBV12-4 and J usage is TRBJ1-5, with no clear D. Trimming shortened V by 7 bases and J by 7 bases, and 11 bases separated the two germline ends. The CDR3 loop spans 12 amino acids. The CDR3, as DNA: TGTGCCAGCAAAGCCGCTCGGCAGCCCCAGCATTTT. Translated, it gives CASKAARQPQHF.

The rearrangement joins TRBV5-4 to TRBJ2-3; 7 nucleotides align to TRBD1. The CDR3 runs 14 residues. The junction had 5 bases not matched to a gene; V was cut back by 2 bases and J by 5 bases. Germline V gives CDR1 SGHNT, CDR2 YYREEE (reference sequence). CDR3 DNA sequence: TGTGCCAGCAGCTTAGTAGACAGGGAAGATACGCAGTATTTT. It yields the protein CASSLVDREDTQYF.

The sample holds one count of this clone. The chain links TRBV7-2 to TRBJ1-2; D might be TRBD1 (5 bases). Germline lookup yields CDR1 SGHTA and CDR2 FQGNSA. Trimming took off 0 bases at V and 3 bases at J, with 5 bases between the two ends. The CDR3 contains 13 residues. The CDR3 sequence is CASSLATDYGYTF. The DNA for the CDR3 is TGTGCCAGCAGCTTAGCGACAGACTATGGCTACACCTTC.

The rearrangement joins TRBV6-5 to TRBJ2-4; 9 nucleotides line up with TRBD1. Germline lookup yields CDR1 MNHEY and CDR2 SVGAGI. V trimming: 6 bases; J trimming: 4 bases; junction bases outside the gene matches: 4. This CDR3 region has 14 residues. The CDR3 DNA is TGTGCCAGCAGGGGGACAGGGCCTAAAAACATTCAGTACTTC. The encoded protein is CASRGTGPKNIQYF.

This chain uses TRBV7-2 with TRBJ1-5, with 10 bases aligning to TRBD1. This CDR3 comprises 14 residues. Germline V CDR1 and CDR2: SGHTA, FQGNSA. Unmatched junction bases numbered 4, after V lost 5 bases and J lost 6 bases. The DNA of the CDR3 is TGTGCCAGCAGCCCACGACAGGGGGCTCAGCCCCAGCATTTT. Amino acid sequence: CASSPRQGAQPQHF.

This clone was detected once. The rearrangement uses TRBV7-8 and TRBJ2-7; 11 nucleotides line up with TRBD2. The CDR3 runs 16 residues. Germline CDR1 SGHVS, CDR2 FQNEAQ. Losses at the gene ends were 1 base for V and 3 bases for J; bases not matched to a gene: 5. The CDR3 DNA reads TGTGCCAGCAGCTTAGAAGCCGGACTAGCGGGCTACGAGCAGTACTTC. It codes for CASSLEAGLAGYEQYF. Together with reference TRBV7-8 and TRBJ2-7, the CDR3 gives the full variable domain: GAGVSQSPRYKVAKRGQDVALRCDPISGHVSLFWYQQALGQGPEFLTYFQNEAQLDKSGLPSDRFFAERPEGSVSTLKIQRTQQEDSAVYLCASSLEAGLAGYEQYFGPGTRLTVT.

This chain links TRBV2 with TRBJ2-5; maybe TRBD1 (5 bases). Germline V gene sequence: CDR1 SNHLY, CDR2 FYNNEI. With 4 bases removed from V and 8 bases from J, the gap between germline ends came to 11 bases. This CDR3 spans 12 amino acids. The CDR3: CASSGTPITQYF. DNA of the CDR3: TGTGCCAGCAGTGGGACACCCATTACCCAGTACTTC.

In nucleotides, the CDR3 is TGTGCCAGCATTGGTTTCGGCTCCTACGAGCAGTACTTC. Amino acid sequence: CASIGFGSYEQYF. The V call is TRBV2, the J call TRBJ2-7; D not resolved. In germline, CDR1 is SNHLY, CDR2 FYNNEI. The length of the CDR3 is 13 residues. V was clipped by 7 bases and J by 0 bases, with 10 bases between them.

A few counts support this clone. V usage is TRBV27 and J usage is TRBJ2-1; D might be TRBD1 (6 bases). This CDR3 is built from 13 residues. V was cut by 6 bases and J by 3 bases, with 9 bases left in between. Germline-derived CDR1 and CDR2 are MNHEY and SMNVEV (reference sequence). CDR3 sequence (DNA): TGTGCCAGCAGGAAACAGGGCTACAATGAGCAGTTCTTC. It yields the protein CASRKQGYNEQFF.